This TCR beta chain was recorded in a study of cytomegalovirus exposure and HLA in healthy donors. Germline V lookup: CDR1 KGHSH, CDR2 LQKENI. Trimming left V 5 bases short and J 12 bases short, with 20 bases between. CDR3 length: 13 residues. This clone appeared a single time. The PCR ran on 60 Vbeta and 13 Jbeta primers. Data came from immunoSEQ multiplex PCR; TCRdb stores just in-frame clones and leaves some out. The data hold over 150,000 clones, with more than 60% observed a single time. The sequence was collected from a middle-aged woman in good health and CMV-seronegative. This chain connects TRBV18 to TRBJ2-7; D possibly corresponds to TRBD1 (5 bases). Material for sequencing was PBMCs. DNA for the CDR3: TGTGCCAGCTCAACGGACACCCAGGCGAGTCCGTACTTC. Protein sequence: CASSTDTQASPYF.